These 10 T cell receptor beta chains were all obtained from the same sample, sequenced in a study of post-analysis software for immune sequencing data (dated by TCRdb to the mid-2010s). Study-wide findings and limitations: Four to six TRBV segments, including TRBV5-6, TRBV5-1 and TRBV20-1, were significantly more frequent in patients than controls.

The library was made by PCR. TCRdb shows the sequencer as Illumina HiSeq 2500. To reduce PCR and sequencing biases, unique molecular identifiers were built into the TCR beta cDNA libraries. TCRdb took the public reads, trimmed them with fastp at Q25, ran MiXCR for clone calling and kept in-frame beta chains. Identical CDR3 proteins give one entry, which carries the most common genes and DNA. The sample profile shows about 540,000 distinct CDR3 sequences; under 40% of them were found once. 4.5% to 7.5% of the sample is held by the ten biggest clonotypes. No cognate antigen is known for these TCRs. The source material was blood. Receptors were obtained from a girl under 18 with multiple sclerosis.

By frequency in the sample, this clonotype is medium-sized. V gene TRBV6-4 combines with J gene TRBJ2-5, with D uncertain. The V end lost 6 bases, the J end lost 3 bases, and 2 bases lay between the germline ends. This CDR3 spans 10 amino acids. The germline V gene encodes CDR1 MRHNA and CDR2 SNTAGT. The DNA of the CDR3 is TGTGCCAGCAGCGAAGAGACCCAGTACTTC. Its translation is CASSEETQYF.

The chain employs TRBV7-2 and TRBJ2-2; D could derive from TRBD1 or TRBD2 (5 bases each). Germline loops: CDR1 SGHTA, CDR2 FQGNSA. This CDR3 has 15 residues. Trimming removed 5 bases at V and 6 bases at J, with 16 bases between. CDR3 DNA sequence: TGTGCCAGCAGCACCGTTCGAGGGGCGGCCGGGGAGCTGTTTTTT. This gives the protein CASSTVRGAAGELFF.

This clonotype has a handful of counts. The CDR3 DNA follows: TGTGCCACCAGTGATCCGGGACAGGACTCCTACAATGAGCAGTTCTTC. This gives the protein CATSDPGQDSYNEQFF. This chain connects TRBV24-1 to TRBJ2-1, with TRBD1 matching 8 bases. Germline V gene lookup returns CDR1 KGHDR and CDR2 SFDVKD. The length of the CDR3 is 16 residues. Trimming cost V 3 bases and J 0 bases; bases outside gene matches: 3.

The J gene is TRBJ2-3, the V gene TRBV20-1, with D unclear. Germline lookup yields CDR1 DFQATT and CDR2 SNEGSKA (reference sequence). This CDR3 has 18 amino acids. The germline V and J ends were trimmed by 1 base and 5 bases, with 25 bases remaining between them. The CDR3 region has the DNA TGCAGTGCTAGAGGGGGTGGCGGAGCGACCTCGAGAGGAGATACGCAGTATTTT. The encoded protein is CSARGGGGATSRGDTQYF.

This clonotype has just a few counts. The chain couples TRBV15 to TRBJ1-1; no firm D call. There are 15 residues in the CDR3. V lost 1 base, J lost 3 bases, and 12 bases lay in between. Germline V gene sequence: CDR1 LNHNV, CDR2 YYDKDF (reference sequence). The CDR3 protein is CATSRGVVTDTEAFF. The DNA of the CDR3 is TGTGCCACCAGCAGAGGGGTGGTAACTGACACTGAAGCTTTCTTT.

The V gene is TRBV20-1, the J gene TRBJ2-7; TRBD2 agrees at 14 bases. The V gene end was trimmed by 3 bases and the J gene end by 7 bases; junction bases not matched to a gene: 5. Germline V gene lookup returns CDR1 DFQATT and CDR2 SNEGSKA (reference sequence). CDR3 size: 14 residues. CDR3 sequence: CSARGLAGVWEQYF. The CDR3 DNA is TGCAGTGCTAGGGGACTAGCGGGGGTCTGGGAGCAGTACTTC.

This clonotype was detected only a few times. The CDR3 spells CSVPGQADYGYTF. For the CDR3, the DNA is TGCAGTGTCCCCGGCCAGGCAGACTATGGCTACACCTTC. V usage is TRBV20-1 and J usage is TRBJ1-2; D gene unclear. The CDR3 sequence is 13 residues long. Per the germline V gene, CDR1 is DFQATT and CDR2 is SNEGSKA (reference sequence). The V end lost 7 bases, the J end lost 3 bases, and 15 bases lay between the germline ends.

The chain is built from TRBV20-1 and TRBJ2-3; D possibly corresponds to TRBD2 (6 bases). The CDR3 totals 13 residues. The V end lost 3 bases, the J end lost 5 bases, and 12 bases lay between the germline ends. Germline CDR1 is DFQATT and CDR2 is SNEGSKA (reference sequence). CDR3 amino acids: CSASRLALDTQYF. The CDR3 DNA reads TGCAGTGCTAGTCGCCTAGCGCTAGATACGCAGTATTTT.

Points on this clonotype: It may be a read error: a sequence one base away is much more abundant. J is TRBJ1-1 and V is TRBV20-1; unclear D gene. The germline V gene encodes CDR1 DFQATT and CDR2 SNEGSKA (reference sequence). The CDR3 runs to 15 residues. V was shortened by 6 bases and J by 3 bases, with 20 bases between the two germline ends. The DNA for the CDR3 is TGCAGTGCAAAAGAGATCGGGAAGACATACACTGAAGCTTTCTTT. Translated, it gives CSAKEIGKTYTEAFF.

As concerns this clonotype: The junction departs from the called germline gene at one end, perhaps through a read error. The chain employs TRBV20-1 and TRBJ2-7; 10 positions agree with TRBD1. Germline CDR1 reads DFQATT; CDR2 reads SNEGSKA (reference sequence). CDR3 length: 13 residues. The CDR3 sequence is CNAIPGQGYEQYF. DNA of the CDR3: TGCAATGCTATACCGGGACAGGGGTACGAGCAGTACTTC.